This T cell receptor beta chain was obtained from a study of cytomegalovirus exposure and HLA in healthy donors (dated by TCRdb to 2015 to 2018). Study-level background: According to an earlier analysis of a few hundred of the donors, roughly 180 million T cells yielded approximately 120 million unique TCR beta sequences and 250 to 350 Gb of sequence data. Donor age, sex, ethnicity and CMV serostatus were compiled together with the repertoire data. Four to six DR-DQ haplotypes were handled as single units for association and clustering, since linkage in the cohort was strong. An early release covering 550 to 650 HLA-typed donors comprised approximately 290 gigabases of sequencing data and approximately 80 million unique TCR sequences. A later analysis re-examined previously published TCR beta repertoires from about 700 donors and added high-resolution HLA genotyping to investigate patterns of TCR occurrence. Among some 400 genotyped donors of the cohort, an average of around 250,000 unique TCR beta nucleotide sequences was sequenced per donor, of which about 19% were non-productive. Every discovery cohort repertoire had been produced on one sequencing platform. The number of donors typed differed by locus, with about 629-640 for A, B, C, DRB1 and DQB1, roughly 520 for DQA1, some 570 for DPA1, and around 430 for DPB1. The study used immunosequencing to profile the T cell repertoires of approximately 640 subjects and linked those repertoires to cytomegalovirus serostatus. HLA typing included class I and class II loci at four-digit resolution. In a later genetic analysis, genome-wide SNP genotypes for about 60% of the 666 donors were used, and that subset was treated as a discovery cohort. In an earlier analysis of 587 of the donors, high-throughput TCR beta sequencing was used to judge whether each TCR beta V gene segment behaved as functional or pseudogenic. To predict cytomegalovirus infection status, the study combined high-throughput TCR immunosequencing, statistical association of individual TCRs with disease status, and machine learning. In addition to the first cohort of roughly 700 subjects, a separate validation cohort of some 120 different subjects was used. Rather than drawing on any new phenotypic data, the later analysis identified candidate immune exposures from TCR beta sequences and the way those sequences occurred across donors. Of the roughly 390 genotyped donors, around 81% fell in the genetic ancestry cluster associated with self-reported Caucasian donors. The study was designed to test whether signatures of past pathogen exposure could be identified by cataloging public T cell receptors. Study-wide findings and limitations: In an earlier analysis of 587 of the donors, most TCR beta V segments appeared in productive rearrangements about 87% or about 30% of the time, broadly matching IMGT annotations. Across donors, most TCR sequences were observed very rarely, whereas some public TCRs were present in many individuals. In a later genetic analysis, a missense DCLRE1C variant was associated with V-gene and J-gene trimming of TCR beta chains, and the association was replicated in an independent cohort. A further reported finding was that TCR beta sequences accurately predicted the HLA-A and HLA-B alleles for most subjects in the first cohort. CMV serostatus was the only immune exposure information available for the cohort. The authors suggested that the approach could potentially be extended to other disease states and immunological phenotypes. The cohort was sequenced for TCR beta chains only, and without alpha or paired-chain data the features that could be detected were limited. In a later analysis, most CMV-associated TCR beta chains were found to appear HLA-restricted, with HLA associations seemingly driven largely by CMV exposure. According to a later analysis, parvovirus B19, influenza, CMV and Epstein-Barr virus appeared linked to several top co-occurrence clusters. In a later analysis, the rate of TCR association differed among HLA loci, with DRB1 alleles having the most associated TCRs and HLA-C alleles having the fewest. Sequencing depth was assumed to be roughly uniform across donors in the presence/absence analyses, though that assumption may not hold. In vitro tests confirmed that three of the cytomegalovirus-associated TCR beta chains recognize cytomegalovirus antigens. Some IMGT-functional V segments, including TRBV6-2 and TRBV6-3, could not be told apart with the 87-base-pair reads, so those segments were excluded. Linkage disequilibrium might explain the correlated functional status among segregating V segments, but an unknown experimental factor could not be ruled out. The classifier was reported to diagnose cytomegalovirus status with high specificity and sensitivity in both the original and validation cohorts. Strong co-occurrence of HLA alleles, especially DR and DQ, made assigning TCR associations to individual alleles difficult. Because HLA typing was missing for some donors at each locus, association tests included only the typed subset. A later analysis found that HLA-associated TCR beta chains were more clonally expanded and had lower generation probabilities than equally common non-associated chains. In a later analysis, 16,951 TCR beta sequences were associated with specific HLA alleles at a false discovery rate of 0.05. A total of 150 or so TCR beta chains were listed by the study as associated with cytomegalovirus. According to a later genetic analysis, donors in an Asian-associated ancestry cluster had fewer N-insertions in productive TCRs than the roughly 700-donor mean. A group of highly shared sequence variants was considered likely to be a technical artifact of the sequencing pipeline. Because counts were too low, about 15 rarely observed V segments, including chromosome 9 orphons, were left out of the earlier analysis of roughly 600 of the donors.

The cohort comprised some 680 healthy bone marrow donors. All cohort members were sampled while nominally healthy, although unrecorded immune exposures were likely present. The donor tested CMV seropositive, placing the donor among the 289 seropositive members of the cohort. Each donor provided a peripheral blood sample, and peripheral blood mononuclear cells were used for TCR beta sequencing. Genomic DNA extraction from the blood cell samples was performed with the Qiagen DNeasy Blood Extraction Kit. Library preparation was by the immunoSEQ multiplex PCR assay. For the multiplex PCR, a mixture combining 60 forward primers for TCR Vbeta segments and 13 reverse primers for TCR Jbeta segments was used. Amplification of the CDR3 region of rearranged TCR beta genes was performed with a multiplex PCR assay on genomic DNA. The Illumina HiSeq System was used to sequence the amplified TCR beta libraries as 87-base-pair reads. The original pipeline was this. A later analysis tallied 80 million to 95 million unique TCR beta chains across the 660 or so repertoires, and some 10 million of those chains were shared by two or more donors. To remove PCR and sequencing errors, raw reads were error-corrected and collapsed into unique sequences using a nearest-neighbor algorithm that merged closely related sequences. To assign V, D and J gene segments, CDR3 sequences were aligned to IMGT reference sequences. For a sequence to be retained, a match of at least six nucleotides was required to both a V gene segment and a J gene segment. Rearrangements were called productive when the CDR3 lacked stop codons and stayed in frame with V and J; all others were non-productive. CDR3 was defined by IMGT convention, running from the second conserved V-encoded cysteine to the conserved J-encoded phenylalanine. In an earlier analysis of more than 550 of the donors, sequences lacking an unambiguous match to a single V gene segment were excluded. In an earlier analysis of several hundred of the donors, V segments were called functional above 56.7% productive rearrangements and were called segregating when the between-donor standard deviation exceeded 5%. To diagnose cytomegalovirus status from the catalog of TCR beta chain sequences, a statistical classification framework was built. V and J gene assignment, in a later analysis, came from comparing TCR nucleotide sequences with IMGT/GENE-DB human TR gene sequences. Using the TCRdist pipeline, a later analysis assigned CDR3 sequences along with most-parsimonious VDJ recombination scenarios. In a later analysis, every TCR beta chain was defined by the combination of its CDR3 amino acid sequence and its V-gene family, and reads without a unique V-gene family were dropped. As a way to deal with suspected cross-contamination and a sequencing artifact, a later analysis dropped 450 to 700 nucleotide sequences that were highly shared and had low generation probability. In a later analysis, a clonal expansion index was calculated for each public chain from normalized within-repertoire ranks of inferred template counts. In a later analysis, generation probabilities were computed using a VDJ recombination model fitted to out-of-frame rearrangements, and the results were checked against IGoR. In a later analysis, hypergeometric tests were used to score TCR-TCR, TCR-HLA and TCR-CMV co-occurrence, with a repertoire-size bias correction applied to TCR pairs. To estimate false discovery rates, a later analysis permuted the HLA or CMV assignments 20 times. In a later analysis, co-occurring TCRs were grouped using DBSCAN, with TCRdist sequence similarity added in when clustering inside HLA-allele-positive subsets. For co-occurrence clustering, repertoires with fewer than 30,000 or more than 120,000 public chains were excluded, along with a handful of repertoires with anomalous nucleotide sharing. TCRdb took this table from immuneACCESS and kept in-frame rearrangements with V and J called. Such tables lack part of the clones; where checked against another copy, unresolved V genes explain under half of the gap, and the rest is unexplained. The D gene and trimming were derived from the DNA, and the V and J assignments and clone size from that table. The table for this sample lists approximately 130,000 clones; 75% to 85% of them were counted only once. Around 6.4% of the sample is in the top ten clones.

CDR1 MRHNA and CDR2 SNTAGT are derived from the germline V gene. V ends up 9 bases short and J 3 bases short, with an unmatched junction base count of 16. Taken from cysteine to phenylalanine, the CDR3 has 16 residues. The sequence is cut down to CDR3 DNA, 48 bases in frame from base 1. Concerning this clone: The antigen it binds to is not known. Base qualities were left out, and no much larger clone turns up one base away.

The receptor chain draws on TRBV6-4 and TRBJ2-7, with 8 bases aligning to TRBD2. This sequence originates from a woman in her thirties or forties in good health and CMV-seropositive. The sample taken for sequencing was PBMCs. The base sequence is TGTGCCAGGTACTACGGGGGGGACGCCCCGAGCTACGAGCAGTACTTC. Its amino acids are CARYYGGDAPSYEQYF.